This T cell receptor (beta chain) came from a study of blood T cells in healthy people across ages (dated by TCRdb to about 2015). At the level of the whole study: In model experiments, roughly one uniquely barcoded TCR beta cDNA molecule per two T cells was captured by template switching. Using the same blood draw, the study looked at two additional independent replicas of 1 million unique cDNA reads for two donors, one aged 18 to 30 and the other aged 80 or older. Four age groups were formed from the donors: young (average about 17 years), middle-aged (approximately 40), aged (about 68) and long-lived (around 80). Using deep sequencing normalized with unique cDNA molecular identifiers, the study measured how TCR beta repertoire diversity changes with age. To avoid experimental bias, donors of different ages were randomly spread across the sequencing lanes.

The library was obtained by 5' RACE. Instrument used: Illumina HiSeq 2500. A second PCR of 7 to 11 cycles was run with a J-beta primer mix and a sample-barcoded 5' primer. Each TCR beta cDNA molecule received a unique molecular identifier from a template-switch 5' adaptor carrying 12 random nucleotides. Each sample yielded at least 2.5 million CDR3-containing paired-end reads. All of the RNA was converted into first-strand cDNA using the Mint cDNA synthesis kit, with a TRBC-specific oligonucleotide serving as the primer. All cDNA was treated with uracil-DNA glycosylase and then went through a first 18-cycle PCR with the universal primers M1SS and BC2_uni_R. On the authors' methods: For normalization, 1 million high-quality reads were randomly selected from each sample, with every read carrying a distinct molecular identifier. Instead of being binned into consensus sequences, reads that shared molecular identifiers were thrown out. MiTCR, with a Q25 quality threshold and the strictest error-elimination algorithm, was used for CDR3 identification, clonotype clustering and error correction. A nonparametric unseen species model with Euler transformation was used to estimate lower-bound total TCR beta diversity. The public reads were quality trimmed at Q25 with fastp and then assembled into clones with MiXCR by TCRdb, keeping productive beta chains. For every CDR3 protein sequence, its rows merge into one entry that carries the most common genes and DNA. In this record, the V and J calls reflect TCRdb's handling and not the investigators' own analysis. This sample has hundreds of thousands of distinct CDR3 sequences in its table, and 60% to 80% of those were observed once. The top ten constitute about a quarter of the sample.

The study at large found these results: As age increased, observed TCR beta diversity per million T cells dropped in a roughly linear way, and a significant reduction was already evident by age roughly 40. Conclusive comparison of naive and antigen-experienced compartments was prevented by the profiling of bulk unsorted PBMCs. There was a strong correlation between observed TCR beta diversity and the percentage of naive T cells measured by flow cytometry. Because donor CMV infection status was unknown, age-related changes in expanded clonotypes were potentially confounded. Compared with the aged group, more naive CD4+ T cells, fewer expanded clones and increased TCR diversity were shown by the long-lived group, suggesting age selection. Estimates of total diversity based on one million sequenced T cells were regarded as lower bounds and as underestimates.

Donors were a few dozen systemically healthy Caucasian individuals from Russia aged about 6 to 100 years. Each donor gave 8 to 10 milliliters of peripheral blood, collected into EDTA-treated Vacutainer tubes. Ficoll-Paque density-gradient centrifugation was used to isolate PBMCs, with at least 6 million obtained per sample. Total RNA, at least 5 micrograms per sample, was extracted from PBMCs with Trizol reagent. For every donor, flow cytometry on a PBMC aliquot measured the percentage of naive CD45RAhigh/CD27high T cells. In the germline V gene (reference sequence), CDR1 corresponds to DFQATT and CDR2 to SNEGSKA. Measured from the cysteine to the phenylalanine, the CDR3 is 12 residues long. The only DNA kept is the CDR3, 36 bases in frame from the first base. This clonotype has only one observation. Its antigen is not yet known. Base qualities are not provided; no much larger clone lies one nucleotide away.

This clonotype originated in a man aged 30-40 years in good health. Rearrangement joined TRBV20-1 to TRBJ2-4; the D gene cannot be named for sure. The J call is doubtful: the DNA matches TRBJ2-7 better. Sequencing used blood. The CDR3 protein sequence reads: CSAPHPAYEQYF. The DNA reads as follows: TGCAGTGCTCCTCATCCAGCCTACGAGCAGTACTTC.